These 19 T cell receptor beta chains were sequenced from one sample in a study of blood T cell repertoires in COVID-19. This table comes from immunoSEQ multiplex PCR, and its TCRdb copy is limited to in-frame clones, with some not included. The sample shows roughly 200,000 clones, about 83% of them seen only once. The sequenced sample was peripheral blood. These receptors originate from a woman aged 65 to 85 with active or convalescent COVID-19.

J is TRBJ1-2 and V is TRBV3-1 (or the pseudogene TRBV3-2); 7 positions match TRBD1. The germline gives CDR1 LGHDT, CDR2 YNNKEL (reference sequence). The CDR3 extends over 15 amino acids. V lost 3 bases, J lost 3 bases, and 7 bases stayed unmatched. The CDR3, as DNA: TGTGCCAGCAGCCATCTAGGTGGGACAGACTATGGCTACACCTTC. Residues: CASSHLGGTDYGYTF.

The chain is built from TRBV5-6 and TRBJ1-4, with D possibly being TRBD1 (5 bases). Per germline, CDR1 SGHDT and CDR2 YYEEEE. The ends were cut back, 4 bases at V and 1 base at J, with 11 bases in the middle. The CDR3 is 15 residues long. CDR3: CASSLTGRTNEKLFF. CDR3 nucleotides: TGTGCCAGCAGCCTAACAGGACGAACTAATGAAAAACTGTTTTTT. The full variable domain, in which reference TRBV5-6 and TRBJ1-4 provide the parts outside the CDR3, is DAGVTQSPTHLIKTRGQQVTLRCSPKSGHDTVSWYQQALGQGPQFIFQYYEEEERQRGNFPDRFSGHQFPNYSSELNVNALLLGDSALYLCASSLTGRTNEKLFFGSGTQLSVL.

The chain has TRBV6-5 and TRBJ2-2; possible D gene TRBD2, 6 bases. Trimming cost V 2 bases and J 8 bases, with 9 bases left between them. The CDR3 loop spans 13 amino acids. The germline V gene has CDR1 MNHEY and CDR2 SVGAGI. The CDR3 region is CASSYPGAGELFF. CDR3 nucleotide sequence: TGTGCCAGCAGTTACCCGGGAGCGGGGGAGCTGTTTTTT.

V usage is TRBV5-1 and J usage is TRBJ1-6, with TRBD1 matching 7 bases. Germline CDR1 is SGHRS and CDR2 is YFSETQ. V dropped 0 bases and J dropped 9; count of bases not matched to a gene: 3. The CDR3 runs 14 residues. The CDR3 spells CASSLDRGSSPLHF. The CDR3 DNA reads TGCGCCAGCAGCTTGGACAGGGGAAGTTCACCCCTCCACTTT.

The chain combines TRBV7-2 with TRBJ2-3; a weak D match, TRBD2 (6 bases). The CDR3 spans 14 residues. CDR1 and CDR2 from the germline V gene are SGHTA and FQGNSA. V was cut by 5 bases and J by 4 bases, with 13 bases left in between. In nucleotides, the CDR3 is TGTGCCAGCAGCAGCAAACTAGCCGCAGATACGCAGTATTTT. Translation gives CASSSKLAADTQYF.

The chain has TRBV6-7 and TRBJ2-7, with a weak D call TRBD2 (6 bases). TRBV6-7 is an ORF for which the function is uncertain. The CDR3 has 13 residues. The V end lost 4 bases, the J end lost 7 bases, and 14 bases lay between the germline ends. CDR3 in DNA: TGTGCCAGCAGTTTCCTTGGGACTTGGGAGCAGTACTTC. Encoded protein: CASSFLGTWEQYF.

The rearrangement joins TRBV10-3 to TRBJ2-1, with 15 bases matching TRBD2. Germline CDR1 ENHRY, CDR2 SYGVKD. With 9 bases clipped from V and 6 bases from J, the junction kept 6 bases outside the gene matches. The CDR3 is 15 amino acids. The CDR3 nucleotides read TGTGCCATGGCCATGGGACTAGCGGGAGGCAATGAGCAGTTCTTC. Residues: CAMAMGLAGGNEQFF.

The gene calls are TRBV19 and TRBJ1-3; D call uncertain. V was clipped by 2 bases and J by 1 base, with 3 bases between them. Germline V gene lookup returns CDR1 LNHDA and CDR2 SQIVND (reference sequence). The CDR3 is 13 residues long. The CDR3 is CASSITSGNTIYF. The DNA for the CDR3 is TGTGCCAGTAGTATAACTTCTGGAAACACCATATATTTT.

The chain joins TRBV10-3 to TRBJ2-7; weak D call: TRBD1 (5 bases). The V gene lost 0 bases and the J gene lost 3 bases, with 9 bases spanning the gap. CDR3 length: 14 amino acids. Germline CDR1 and CDR2: ENHRY and SYGVKD. CDR3 sequence: CAISESGPDYEQYF. In nucleotides, the CDR3 is TGTGCCATCAGTGAGTCGGGGCCTGACTACGAGCAGTACTTC.

Of note for this clone: The same CDR3 can be traced to other DNA sequences in this sample. The chain carries TRBV28 and TRBJ2-1; tentative D call: TRBD2 (5 bases). Germline V gives CDR1 MDHEN, CDR2 SYDVKM. The CDR3 has 14 amino acids. V lost 2 bases, J lost 2 bases, and 7 bases lay in between. CDR3 bases: TGTGCCAGCAGTTTAAGCGGAACCTACAATGAGCAGTTCTTC. Its translation is CASSLSGTYNEQFF.

J is TRBJ2-7 and V is TRBV3-1 (or the pseudogene TRBV3-2); 12 nucleotides line up with TRBD1. The CDR3 has 17 residues. The J segment lost 2 bases and the V segment lost 2 bases, leaving 7 bases of the junction unmatched. CDR1 and CDR2 from the germline V gene are LGHDT and YNNKEL (reference sequence). CDR3 in amino acids: CASSQRVGTGGPYEQYF. The CDR3 nucleotides are TGTGCCAGCAGCCAACGAGTTGGGACAGGGGGCCCCTACGAGCAGTACTTC.

The V call is TRBV7-9, the J call TRBJ2-1; 9 nucleotides match TRBD1. Germline loops: CDR1 SEHNR, CDR2 FQNEAQ (reference sequence). The CDR3 runs to 13 residues. Trimming cost V 6 bases and J 7 bases; bases outside gene matches: 4. CDR3 in DNA: TGTGCCAGCAGATGGACAGGGGCAAATGAGCAGTTCTTC. Amino acids: CASRWTGANEQFF.

The chain employs TRBV3-1 (or the pseudogene TRBV3-2) and TRBJ2-7, with 7 bases that match TRBD1. This CDR3 spans 14 amino acids. J was trimmed by 3 bases and V by 1 base; bases with no gene match: 3. In germline, CDR1 is LGHDT, CDR2 YNNKEL (reference sequence). In nucleotides, the CDR3 is TGTGCCAGCAGCCAAGGAGGGGGCGGCTACGAGCAGTACTTC. Amino acid sequence: CASSQGGGGYEQYF.

The rearrangement joins TRBV29-1 to TRBJ2-5; 7 bases are a match to TRBD2. The CDR3 has 12 residues. V was clipped by 5 bases and J by 4 bases; unmatched bases: 4. The germline V gene has CDR1 SQVTM and CDR2 ANQGSEA. CDR3 bases: TGCAGCGTTACGACTAGCACAGAGACCCAGTACTTC. It is translated as CSVTTSTETQYF.

The chain is built from TRBV4-1 and TRBJ1-6, with a weak D call TRBD1 (6 bases). Trimming cost V 2 bases and J 3 bases, with 11 bases left between them. This CDR3 spans 16 amino acids. CDR1 and CDR2 from the germline V gene are MGHRA and YSYEKL. CDR3 DNA: TGCGCCAGCAGCCAACCGGGACAAGGCTATAATTCACCCCTCCACTTT. It is translated as CASSQPGQGYNSPLHF.

J is TRBJ1-6 and V is TRBV15; 7 positions agree with TRBD1. The CDR3 has 15 residues. Looked up from germline, CDR1 is LNHNV and CDR2 is YYDKDF (reference sequence). V was pared by 0 bases and J by 7 bases, with 3 bases of the junction left unmatched. CDR3 sequence reads: CATSRDKGANSPLHF. DNA for the CDR3: TGTGCCACCAGCAGAGATAAGGGGGCCAATTCACCCCTCCACTTT.

The genes are TRBV24-1 and TRBJ2-5, with D maybe TRBD2 (5 bases). This CDR3 region has 15 residues. The germline V gene has CDR1 KGHDR and CDR2 SFDVKD. Trimming cost V 0 bases and J 1 base, with 8 bases left between them. CDR3 DNA sequence: TGTGCCACCAGTGATTTGGTCAGCGGCCAAGAGACCCAGTACTTC. This gives the protein CATSDLVSGQETQYF.

A few counts support this clone. This chain uses TRBV7-9 with TRBJ2-1, with 9 bases matching TRBD2. CDR1 and CDR2 from the germline V gene are SEHNR and FQNEAQ (reference sequence). V dropped 2 bases and J dropped 7; count of bases not matched to a gene: 12. The CDR3 runs 17 residues. The CDR3 here is CASSLRRASGTGNEQFF. In DNA form, the CDR3 reads TGTGCCAGCAGCTTAAGAAGGGCTAGCGGGACGGGGAATGAGCAGTTCTTC.

The chain carries TRBV2 and TRBJ2-3; 8 nucleotides agree with TRBD2. CDR1 and CDR2 from the germline V gene are SNHLY and FYNNEI. This CDR3 has 13 amino acids. V shed 10 bases and J 3 bases; nucleotides not matched to a gene: 6. CDR3 coding DNA: TGTGCCATTAAGCAGCGGGAGACAGATACGCAGTATTTT. Translating it yields CAIKQRETDTQYF.